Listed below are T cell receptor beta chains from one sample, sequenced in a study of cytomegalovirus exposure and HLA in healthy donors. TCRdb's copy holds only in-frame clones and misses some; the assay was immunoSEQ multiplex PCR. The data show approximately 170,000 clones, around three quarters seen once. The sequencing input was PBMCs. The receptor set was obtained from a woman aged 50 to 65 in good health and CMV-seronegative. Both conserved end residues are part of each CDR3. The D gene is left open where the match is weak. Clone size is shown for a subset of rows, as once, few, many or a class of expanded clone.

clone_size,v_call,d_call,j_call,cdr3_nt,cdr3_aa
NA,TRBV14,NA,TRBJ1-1,TGTGCCAGCAGCCGTAGTAGGAACACTGAAGCTTTCTTT,CASSRSRNTEAFF
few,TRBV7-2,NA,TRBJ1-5,TGTGCCAGCAGCCCTCAGGTTAGCAATCAGCCCCAGCATTTT,CASSPQVSNQPQHF
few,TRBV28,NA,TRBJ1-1,TGTGCCAGCAGTAAACAGGGTACTGAAGCTTTCTTT,CASSKQGTEAFF
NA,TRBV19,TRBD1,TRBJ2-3,TGTGCCAGTAGTAGCAGGGGGCGCATAGATACGCAGTATTTT,CASSSRGRIDTQYF
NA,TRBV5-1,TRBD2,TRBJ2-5,TGCGCCAGCAGCCTGGTCAGTAGCGGGAGAGGGGAGACCCAGTACTTC,CASSLVSSGRGETQYF
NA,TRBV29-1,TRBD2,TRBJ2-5,TGCAGCGCCGGGGGTGCGGGAGCCAGACAGACCCAGTACTTC,CSAGGAGARQTQYF
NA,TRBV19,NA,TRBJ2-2,TGTGCCAGTAGTCCAACTAGGATAGGGGAGCTGTTTTTT,CASSPTRIGELFF
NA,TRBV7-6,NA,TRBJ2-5,TGTGCCAGCAGCTTTCCCAAAGAGACCCAGTACTTC,CASSFPKETQYF
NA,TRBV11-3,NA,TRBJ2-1,TGTGCCAGCAGCTCAGGGGGGCGTAATGAGCAGTTCTTC,CASSSGGRNEQFF
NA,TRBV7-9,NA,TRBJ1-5,TGTTCCAGCAGCTTGTGGGGGGGTCAGCCCCAGCATTTT,CSSSLWGGQPQHF
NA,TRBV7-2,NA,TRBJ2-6,TGTGCCAGCAAGTCCTACCCCTCTGGGGCCAACGTCCTGACTTTC,CASKSYPSGANVLTF
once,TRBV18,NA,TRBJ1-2,TGTGCCAGCTCACCACGTGAGGGAAGTGGCTATGGCTACACCTTC,CASSPREGSGYGYTF
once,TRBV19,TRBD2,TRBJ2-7,TGTGCCAGTAGTATAAGTGCTAGCGGCTACGAGCAGTACTTC,CASSISASGYEQYF
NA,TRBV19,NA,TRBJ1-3,TGTGCCAGTAGTACACAACCAGGGACTGGAAACACCATATATTTT,CASSTQPGTGNTIYF
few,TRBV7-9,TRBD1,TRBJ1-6,TGTGCCAGCAGCCCCGGGACAGGGTCTTCACCCCTCCACTTT,CASSPGTGSSPLHF
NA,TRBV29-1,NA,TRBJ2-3,TGCAGCGTTGATACTAGTCCCAGAGGGGATACGCAGTATTTT,CSVDTSPRGDTQYF
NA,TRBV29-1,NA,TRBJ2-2,TGCAGCGTTGAAATAGACACTTCGAACACCGGGGAGCTGTTTTTT,CSVEIDTSNTGELFF
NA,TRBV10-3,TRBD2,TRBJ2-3,TGTGCCATCAGAGGACTAGCGGGAGGGCCAGGCACAGATACGCAGTATTTT,CAIRGLAGGPGTDTQYF
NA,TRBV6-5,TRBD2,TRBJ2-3,TGTGCCAGCAGACTGAAAGCGGGAGGGACAGATACGCAGTATTTT,CASRLKAGGTDTQYF
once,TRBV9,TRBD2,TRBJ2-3,TGTGCCAGCAGCACCCATAGCGGGAGCGCAGATACGCAGTATTTT,CASSTHSGSADTQYF
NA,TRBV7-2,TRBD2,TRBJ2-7,TGTGCCAGCAGCTCCGCTGGACTAGCGCCCGAGCAGTACTTC,CASSSAGLAPEQYF
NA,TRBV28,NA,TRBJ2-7,TGTGCCAGCAGTTCTCCGGGGAGTGAGCAGTACTTC,CASSSPGSEQYF
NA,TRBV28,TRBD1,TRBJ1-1,TGTGCCAGCAGCATTACAGGGGTGGCTGAAGCTTTCTTT,CASSITGVAEAFF
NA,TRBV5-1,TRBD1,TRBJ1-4,TGCGCCAGCAGCTTTTCCGACAGGGAGAATGAAAAACTGTTTTTT,CASSFSDRENEKLFF
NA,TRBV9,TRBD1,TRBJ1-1,TGTGCCAGCAGCGCTATTGCAGGGGGAGGCGGCACTGAAGCTTTCTTT,CASSAIAGGGGTEAFF
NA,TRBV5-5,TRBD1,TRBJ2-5,TGTGCCAGCAGCCCGCGGACAGGGATCGAGACCCAGTACTTC,CASSPRTGIETQYF
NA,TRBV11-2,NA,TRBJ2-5,TGTGCCAGCAGCTTATTTGGGTCGTTGGGAGAGCAGTACTTC,CASSLFGSLGEQYF
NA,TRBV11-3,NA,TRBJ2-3,TGTGCCAGCAGCTTAGGCGGCGGTACCAGCACAGATACGCAGTATTTT,CASSLGGGTSTDTQYF
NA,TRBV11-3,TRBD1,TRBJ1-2,TGTGCCAGCAGCTTCCCAGACAGGGTTTATGGCTACACCTTC,CASSFPDRVYGYTF
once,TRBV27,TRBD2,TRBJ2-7,TGTGCCAGCAGTCCCATAGGGGAGGGGAAATCCTACGAGCAGTACTTC,CASSPIGEGKSYEQYF
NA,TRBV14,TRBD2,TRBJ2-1,TGTGCCAGCAGCCAAGAATCCCCCCAACTAGCGGGGATATACAATGAGCAGTTCTTC,CASSQESPQLAGIYNEQFF
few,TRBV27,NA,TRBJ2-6,TGTGCCAGCAGTAAATCAGGGTCTGGGGCCAACGTCCTGACTTTC,CASSKSGSGANVLTF
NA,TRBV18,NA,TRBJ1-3,TGTGCCAGCTCACCGGATAGCCCACTCTCTGGAAACACCATATATTTT,CASSPDSPLSGNTIYF
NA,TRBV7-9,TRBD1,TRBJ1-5,TGTGCCAGCAGCCTACAAACAGGGGGCCTAAATCAGCCCCAGCATTTT,CASSLQTGGLNQPQHF
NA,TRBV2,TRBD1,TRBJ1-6,TGTGCCACCGGGCAGGGGGATCCTAATTCACCCCTCCACTTT,CATGQGDPNSPLHF
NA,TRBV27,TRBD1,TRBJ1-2,TGTGCCAGCAGGTTGACAGGGACTAACTATGGCTACACCTTC,CASRLTGTNYGYTF
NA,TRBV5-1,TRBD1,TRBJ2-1,TGCGCCAGCAGCTCCCAACCGGGACAGGGAAGCTCCTACAATGAGCAGTTCTTC,CASSSQPGQGSSYNEQFF
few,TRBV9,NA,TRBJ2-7,TGTGCCAGCAGCGTAGCCGTCCAGGGGAGCTACGAGCAGTACTTC,CASSVAVQGSYEQYF
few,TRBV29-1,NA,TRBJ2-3,TGCAGCTCTAGGGGACAAAACACAGATACGCAGTATTTT,CSSRGQNTDTQYF
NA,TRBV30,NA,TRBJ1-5,TGTGCCTGGTGCCCGGGGGGGGGAGCTCAGCCCCAGCATTTT,CAWCPGGGAQPQHF
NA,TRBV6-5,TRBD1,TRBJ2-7,TGTGCCAGCAGTCGGACAGGGGGCTCATACGAGCAGTACTTC,CASSRTGGSYEQYF
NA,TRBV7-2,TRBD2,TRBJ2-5,TGTGCCAGCAGCTCGAGTTCGACTAGCGGCGGGGAGACCCAGTACTTC,CASSSSSTSGGETQYF
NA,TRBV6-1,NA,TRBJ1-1,TGTGCCACCCAGGAGGGGTGGTCTGAAGCTTTCTTT,CATQEGWSEAFF